This T cell receptor beta chain comes out of a study of tumor and adjacent non-tumor tissue in lung cancer. Overall study context: Each sample yielded around 4.2 million productive TCRbeta reads on average.

CDR1 and CDR2 from the germline V gene are SGHVS and FNYEAQ. The V gene end was trimmed by 5 bases and the J gene end by 2 bases; junction bases not matched to a gene: 9. The CDR3 runs to 16 residues. No cell sorting was done before RNA was extracted from the tissue. Distant lung tissue was collected more than 3 cm away from the tumor edge. The library came from three nested PCR rounds adapted from ARM-PCR protocols. TCRdb recomputed calls from the multiplex PCR reads with MiXCR, one row per CDR3 protein. The sample has 40,000 to 55,000 distinct CDR3 sequences, 60% to 80% seen once. What was sequenced was distant non-tumor lung tissue. The TCR originated in a woman aged 55-75 years with non-small cell lung cancer. The chain employs TRBV7-6 and TRBJ2-1, with 7 bases lining up with TRBD2. The CDR3 loop reads CASSSYSGGPYNEQFF. The CDR3 DNA reads as TGTGCCAGCAGCAGCTACTCGGGGGGACCCTACAATGAGCAGTTCTTC.